These 13 T cell receptor beta chains were sequenced from one sample in a study of blood T cell repertoires in COVID-19. Profiling relied on immunoSEQ multiplex PCR, and the TCRdb table lists in-frame clones only, not all of them. Among hundreds of thousands of clones, 65% to 90% were seen once, and the ten largest hold approximately 5.1%. The sample was peripheral blood. Every receptor here comes from a man between 45 and 60 years old with COVID-19, enrolled during active disease.

The J gene is TRBJ2-2, the V gene TRBV11-2; the match to TRBD2 covers 8 bases. The CDR3 has 14 amino acids. The J segment lost 6 bases and the V segment lost 2 bases, leaving 2 bases of the junction unmatched. From germline, CDR1 is SGHAT and CDR2 FQNNGV. In DNA, the CDR3 is TGTGCCAGCAGCTTATCGGGGGGGGCCGGGGAGCTGTTTTTT. Protein sequence: CASSLSGGAGELFF.

This clone was detected only once. The chain has TRBV30 and TRBJ2-2, with D unclear. Trimming removed 3 bases from V and 1 base from J, with 12 bases in between. Germline V gene data show CDR1 as GTSNPN and CDR2 as SVGIG (reference sequence). CDR3 length equals 15 residues. This chain's CDR3 is CAWRTSSWNTGELFF. CDR3 nucleotides: TGTGCCTGGAGGACGAGTAGCTGGAACACCGGGGAGCTGTTTTTT.

The chain uses TRBV7-6 and TRBJ1-6, with 9 bases fitting TRBD1. CDR1 is SGHVS and CDR2 is FNYEAQ in the germline V gene. This CDR3 region has 17 residues. The V segment lost 1 base and the J segment 9 bases; nucleotides outside the gene matches: 10. Written as DNA, the CDR3 is TGTGCCAGCAGCTTAGAAGTAGCGGGACAGGGTAGTTCACCCCTCCACTTT. Its translation is CASSLEVAGQGSSPLHF.

V is TRBV5-6 and J is TRBJ1-2, with a tentative D call TRBD1 (5 bases). V was trimmed by 5 bases and J by 2 bases, leaving 10 bases between them. Looked up from germline, CDR1 is SGHDT and CDR2 is YYEEEE. This CDR3 has 13 residues. In DNA form, the CDR3 reads TGTGCCAGCAGGTGGGAGGGGAACTATGGCTACACCTTC. Amino acid sequence: CASRWEGNYGYTF.

The genes are TRBV15 and TRBJ2-7, with 9 positions matching TRBD1. Germline V gene data show CDR1 as LNHNV and CDR2 as YYDKDF (reference sequence). CDR3 length equals 14 residues. Trimming at V came to 0 bases and at J to 3 bases, leaving 0 bases not matched to a gene. The CDR3 bases are TGTGCCACCAGCAGAGAGGGACAGGGCTACGAGCAGTACTTC. Its protein product is CATSREGQGYEQYF.

The V and J genes are TRBV4-1 and TRBJ1-4; D is ambiguous. V lost 3 bases and J 3 bases, leaving 14 bases between the germline ends. Germline assignment: CDR1 MGHRA and CDR2 YSYEKL. The CDR3 sequence is 16 residues long. CDR3 region: CASSHPAAVPNEKLFF. The CDR3 DNA sequence: TGCGCCAGCAGCCACCCGGCGGCGGTGCCTAATGAAAAACTGTTTTTT.

The chain combines TRBV4-1 with TRBJ2-5, with TRBD1 matching over 8 bases. This CDR3 comprises 19 residues. With V trimmed by 1 base and J by 2 bases, 15 bases remained unmatched. The germline CDR1 and CDR2 sequences are MGHRA and YSYEKL. Here the CDR3 DNA reads TGCGCCAGCAGCCAAGGGACAGGGTCCCTTTCATGGGATCAAGAGACCCAGTACTTC. This encodes CASSQGTGSLSWDQETQYF.

The CDR3 here is CASRTDGFSGNTIYF. CDR3 DNA sequence: TGTGCCAGCAGGACTGACGGATTCTCTGGAAACACCATATATTTT. The genes are TRBV7-6 and TRBJ1-3; D uncertain. Germline CDR1 SGHVS, CDR2 FNYEAQ. Trimming cost V 6 bases and J 0 bases, with 12 bases left between them. The CDR3 is 15 amino acids.

In its sample, this clone was seen a few times. The chain links TRBV7-9 to TRBJ1-6, with D uncertain. Trimming pared 4 bases from V and 10 bases from J, leaving 14 bases between. The CDR3 contains 14 residues. Germline V gene sequence: CDR1 SEHNR, CDR2 FQNEAQ (reference sequence). CDR3 coding DNA: TGTGCCAGCAGCTCATACTTTGGCGGGTCACCCCTCCACTTT. The encoded protein is CASSSYFGGSPLHF.

J is TRBJ2-1 and V is TRBV6-1, with a weak D call TRBD2 (6 bases). The germline V gene encodes CDR1 MNHNS and CDR2 SASEGT. The germline V and J ends were trimmed by 8 bases and 4 bases, with 24 bases remaining between them. CDR3 length: 17 amino acids. The CDR3 is CASCAFGGPPRYNEQFF. Here the CDR3 DNA reads TGTGCCAGCTGTGCTTTCGGGGGACCCCCTAGGTACAATGAGCAGTTCTTC.

This clone was found once. This rearrangement joins TRBV11-2 to TRBJ2-5; no firm D call. Trimming took 1 base from V and 1 from J, leaving 10 bases between them. The CDR3 runs to 15 residues. Germline CDR1 and CDR2: SGHAT and FQNNGV. The CDR3 region has the DNA TGTGCCAGCAGCTTAGGCCTGACACCCCAAGAGACCCAGTACTTC. This encodes CASSLGLTPQETQYF. Full variable domain (outside the CDR3, taken from reference TRBV11-2 and TRBJ2-5): EAGVAQSPRYKIIEKRQSVAFWCNPISGHATLYWYQQILGQGPKLLIQFQNNGVVDDSQLPKDRFSAERLKGVDSTLKIQPAKLEDSAVYLCASSLGLTPQETQYFGPGTRLLVL.

The CDR3 DNA reads as TGTGCCAGCAGCGTTTCAGGGACAGAAAATCAGCCCCAGCATTTT. This codes for CASSVSGTENQPQHF. The chain has TRBV9 and TRBJ1-5; 7 bases are a match to TRBD1. Germline loops: CDR1 SGDLS, CDR2 YYNGEE. This CDR3 comprises 15 residues. Trimming at V came to 2 bases and at J to 4 bases, leaving 6 bases not matched to a gene.

J is TRBJ2-3 and V is TRBV7-2; 9 nucleotides match TRBD2. Germline V gene data show CDR1 as SGHTA and CDR2 as FQGNSA. Trimming cost V 1 base and J 0 bases; bases outside gene matches: 2. This CDR3 has 16 residues. CDR3 region: CASSLVAGASTDTQYF. The CDR3 region has the DNA TGTGCCAGCAGCTTAGTAGCGGGGGCTAGCACAGATACGCAGTATTTT.